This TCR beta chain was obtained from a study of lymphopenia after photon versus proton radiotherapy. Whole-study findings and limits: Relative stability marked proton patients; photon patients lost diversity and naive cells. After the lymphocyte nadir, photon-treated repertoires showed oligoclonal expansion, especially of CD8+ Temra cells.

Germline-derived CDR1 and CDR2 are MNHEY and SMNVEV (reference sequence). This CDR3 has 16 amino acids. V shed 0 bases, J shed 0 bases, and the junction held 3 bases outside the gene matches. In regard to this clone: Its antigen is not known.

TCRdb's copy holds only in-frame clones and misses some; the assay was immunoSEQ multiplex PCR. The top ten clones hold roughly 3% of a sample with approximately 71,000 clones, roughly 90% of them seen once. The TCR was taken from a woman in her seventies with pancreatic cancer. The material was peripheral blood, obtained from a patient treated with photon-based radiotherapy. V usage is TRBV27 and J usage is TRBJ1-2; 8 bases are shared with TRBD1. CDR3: CASSLSSGGSNYGYTF. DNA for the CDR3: TGTGCCAGCAGTTTATCTTCAGGGGGCTCTAACTATGGCTACACCTTC.